This entry is about one T cell receptor beta chain. Its specific antigen is unknown. Per-base quality was not reported, and no clone a single base away is much larger than it. The collaborating institutions used their own protocols to collect whole blood in K2EDTA tubes. For TCRbeta analysis, collaborators shipped samples as frozen whole blood, isolated PBMCs, or DNA extracted from either of those sample types. The sample is drawn from a study of blood T cell repertoires in COVID-19 (dated by TCRdb to the early 2020s). Notes on the research overall: Samples from collaborators originated in the United States, Italy and Spain and spanned both the acute and convalescent phases of COVID-19. The prospective study material was composed of cDNA or gDNA derived from T cells, B-cell-depleted T cells, or PBMCs. Subjects who had been exposed to COVID-19, were actively infected with it, or had recovered from it provided the deeply sampled blood TCRbeta repertoires that made up the dataset. A freely available public database, intended as a resource for researchers studying the immune response to SARS-CoV-2, is where the repertoires were released. The samples were drawn from two sources: the first 160 participants of the ongoing ImmuneRACE study, and 950 to 1,500 subjects contributed by 6 global collaborators. The sample metadata nearly always contained a de-identified subject ID, COVID-19 status, age in years and sex. Where available, HLA class I and class II types were obtained from metadata supplied by the sample provider rather than from assay-based typing. Results and caveats for the whole study, not just this receptor: How much clinical and demographic metadata was included differed by source and by participant, and the metadata was provided uncurated.

Spanning cysteine to phenylalanine, the CDR3 consists of 15 amino acids. Only the CDR3 portion is preserved as DNA: 45 bases, with reading frame beginning at the first base. Trimming takes 2 bases from V and 0 bases from J, and the germline ends sit 9 bases apart. Looking up the germline V gene (reference sequence) yields CDR1 SGHNT and CDR2 YYREEE. TCRbeta CDR3 regions were amplified from genomic DNA by means of the immunoSEQ Assay, a bias-controlled multiplex PCR. Processing in the source paper ran as follows. Within the assay, amplification of reference gene primers was used to estimate how many nucleated cells each sample contained. To quantify the absolute abundance of each unique TCRbeta CDR3 rearrangement, sequence reads were collapsed and filtered. For each sample, productive Simpson clonality was calculated as the square root of Simpson's diversity index over productive rearrangements. TCRdb carries this immuneACCESS record with in-frame sequences only. Its versions omit some clonotypes, under half of them owing to an unresolved V gene in the studies checked, with the rest unexplained. That table supplies the V and J calls and clone size; D and trimming were determined from the DNA. This sample lists approximately 270,000 clones; roughly nine tenths were detected once. The ten largest clones represent 3% of the sample.

This sequence uses TRBV5-4 and TRBJ2-1, and possibly TRBD2, on 5 matching bases. This TCR was sampled from a young man with active or convalescent COVID-19. The sequenced sample was peripheral blood. CDR3 loop: CASSFIAHSYNEQFF. The nucleotides are TGTGCCAGCAGCTTTATAGCGCACTCCTACAATGAGCAGTTCTTC.